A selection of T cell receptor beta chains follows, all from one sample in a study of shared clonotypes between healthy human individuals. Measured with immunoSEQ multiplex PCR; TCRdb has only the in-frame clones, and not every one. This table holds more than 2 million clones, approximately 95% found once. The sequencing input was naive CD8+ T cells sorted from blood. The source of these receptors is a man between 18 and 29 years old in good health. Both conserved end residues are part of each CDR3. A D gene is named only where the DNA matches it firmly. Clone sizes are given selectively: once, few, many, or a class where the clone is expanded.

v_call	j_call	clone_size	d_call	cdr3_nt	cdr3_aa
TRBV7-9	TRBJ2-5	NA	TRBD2	TGTGCCAGCAACCACGGGGGGGAGGGCCCCAGCGACCAAGAGACCCAGTACTTC	CASNHGGEGPSDQETQYF
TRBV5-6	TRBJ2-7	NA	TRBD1	TGTGCCAGCAGCAAGGGACAGGCCAAGGACGAGCAGTACTTC	CASSKGQAKDEQYF
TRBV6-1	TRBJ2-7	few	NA	TGTGCCAGCAGTGAGGGGATGCCGTACTTC	CASSEGMPYF
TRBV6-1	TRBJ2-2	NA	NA	TGTGCCAGCAGTGATAGGGAGGAACAGGTTTTCACCGGGGAGCTGTTTTTT	CASSDREEQVFTGELFF
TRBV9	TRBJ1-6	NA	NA	TGTGCCAGCAGCATCCGGGCCAGAGGTGATTCACCCCTCCACTTT	CASSIRARGDSPLHF
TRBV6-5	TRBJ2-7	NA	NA	TGTGCCAGCAGTTACGCCCTGGGCGGGGACTACGAGCAGTACTTC	CASSYALGGDYEQYF
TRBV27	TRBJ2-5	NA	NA	TGTGCCAGCGGGGTTGGCGGGGCCCCTGTAGAGACCCAGTACTTC	CASGVGGAPVETQYF
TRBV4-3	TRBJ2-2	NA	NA	TGCGCCAGCAGCCAAGATGCCCCCGGAGACACCGGGGAGCTGTTTTTT	CASSQDAPGDTGELFF
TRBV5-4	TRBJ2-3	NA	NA	TGTGCCAGCAGCTTGGTGGTGGGACCGCGCACAGATACGCAGTATTTT	CASSLVVGPRTDTQYF
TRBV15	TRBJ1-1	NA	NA	TGTGCCACCAGCAGAGAACCCTACCAAGTGGCGGGAAACACTGAAGCTTTCTTT	CATSREPYQVAGNTEAFF
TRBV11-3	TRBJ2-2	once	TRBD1	TGTGCCAGCAGCTTAGATCCGGGACAGGAGAACACCGGGGAGCTGTTTTTT	CASSLDPGQENTGELFF
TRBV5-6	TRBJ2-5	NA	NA	TGTGCCAGCAGCTGGGCTCAGGGGGGACAAGAGACCCAGTACTTC	CASSWAQGGQETQYF
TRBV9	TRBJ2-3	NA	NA	TGTGCCAGCAGCGTAGGAGGCGGGACTAGCACAGATACGCAGTATTTT	CASSVGGGTSTDTQYF
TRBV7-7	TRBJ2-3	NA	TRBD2	TGTGCTAGCAGCTTGGGGACTAGCGGCACAGATACGCAGTATTTT	CASSLGTSGTDTQYF
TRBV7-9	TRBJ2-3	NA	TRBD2	TGTGCCAGCAGCCCCCCTTCCGGGGGGACAGATACGCAGTATTTT	CASSPPSGGTDTQYF
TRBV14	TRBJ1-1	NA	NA	TGTGCCAGCAGCCAAGTTGAAGCTTTCTTT	CASSQVEAFF
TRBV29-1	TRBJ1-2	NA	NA	TGCAGCGTTGATTTGTGGAGGGAAAACTATGGCTACACCTTC	CSVDLWRENYGYTF
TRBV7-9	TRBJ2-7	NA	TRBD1	TGTGCCAGCAGCTTAGCACAGGGGGCGAGCGAGCAGTACTTC	CASSLAQGASEQYF
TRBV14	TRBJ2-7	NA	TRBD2	TGTGCCAGCAGCCAAAGGTGGGGCACTACCACTAGCGGGGCTCCCTACGAGCAGTACTTC	CASSQRWGTTTSGAPYEQYF
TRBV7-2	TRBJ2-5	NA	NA	TGTGCCAGCAGCTTCTTCTGGGGCCAAGAGACCCAGTACTTC	CASSFFWGQETQYF
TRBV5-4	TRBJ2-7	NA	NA	TGTGCCAGCAGCTTGGGGACGACCTACGAGCAGTACTTC	CASSLGTTYEQYF
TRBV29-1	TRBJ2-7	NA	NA	TGCAGCGTTGATGAACTCGGCGAGCAGTACTTC	CSVDELGEQYF
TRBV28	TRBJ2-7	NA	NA	TGTGCCAGCAGTTTTCGGCTGGGGACCGCCTACGAGCAGTACTTC	CASSFRLGTAYEQYF
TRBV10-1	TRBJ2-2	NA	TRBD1	TGCGCCAGCAGTGGGACAGGCAACACCGGGGAGCTGTTTTTT	CASSGTGNTGELFF
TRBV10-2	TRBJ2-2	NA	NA	TGCGCCACCCCAACTACAGGGAACACCGGGGAGCTGTTTTTT	CATPTTGNTGELFF
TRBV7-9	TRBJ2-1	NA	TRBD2	TGTGCCAGCAGCTTAGCGTCGGGGGGACCTTATGAGCAGTTCTTC	CASSLASGGPYEQFF
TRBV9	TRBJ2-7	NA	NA	TGTGCCAGCAGCGTAGAGGGACTCTCCTACGAGCAGTACTTC	CASSVEGLSYEQYF
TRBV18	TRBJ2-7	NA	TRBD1	TGTGCCAGCTCACCTGACAGGGGCGAAAGCTCCTACGAGCAGTACTTC	CASSPDRGESSYEQYF
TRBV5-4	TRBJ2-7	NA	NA	TGTGCCAGCAGCCCTGGACAGATCTCCTACGAGCAGTACTTC	CASSPGQISYEQYF
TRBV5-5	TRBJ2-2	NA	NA	TGTGCCAGCAGCTTGGCCCCCGACGACGTTGAAGGGCGCACCGGGGAGCTGTTTTTT	CASSLAPDDVEGRTGELFF
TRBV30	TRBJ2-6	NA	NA	TGTGCCTGGACAGGGCACCCTGGGGCCAACGTCCTGACTTTC	CAWTGHPGANVLTF
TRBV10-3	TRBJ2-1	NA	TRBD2	TGTGCCATCAGTGACCCGGGACTAGCGGATTACAATGAGCAGTTCTTC	CAISDPGLADYNEQFF
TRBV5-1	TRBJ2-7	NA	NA	TGCGCCAGCAGCCAGGACAGTCCCGAGCAGTACTTC	CASSQDSPEQYF
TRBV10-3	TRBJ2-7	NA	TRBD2	TGTGCCACATGCTCCGCAGCGGGGATCGAGCAGTACTTC	CATCSAAGIEQYF
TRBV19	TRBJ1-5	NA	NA	TGTGCCAGTAGTATCGCAGACTATAGCAATCAGCCCCAGCATTTT	CASSIADYSNQPQHF
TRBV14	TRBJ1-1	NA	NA	TGTGCCAGCAGCTCCCAGCCGACCAGATTTAACACTGAAGCTTTCTTT	CASSSQPTRFNTEAFF
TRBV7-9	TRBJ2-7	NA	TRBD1	TGTGCCAGCGGGGACAGCCTCTCATCCTACGAGCAGTACTTC	CASGDSLSSYEQYF
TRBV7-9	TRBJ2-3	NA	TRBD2	TGTGCCAGCAGCTCACTAGCGGGGGCCGCAGATACGCAGTATTTT	CASSSLAGAADTQYF
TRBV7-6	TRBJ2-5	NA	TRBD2	TGTGCCAGCAGTCAAGGCTACCTAGCGGGCCAAGAGACCCAGTACTTC	CASSQGYLAGQETQYF
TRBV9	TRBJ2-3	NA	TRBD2	TGTGCCAGCAGCCTAGCGGGAGCCAGGGATACGCAGTATTTT	CASSLAGARDTQYF
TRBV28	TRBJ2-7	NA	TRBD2	TGTGCCAGCAGTCAGCGGGGGGAATCGTACGAGCAGTACTTC	CASSQRGESYEQYF
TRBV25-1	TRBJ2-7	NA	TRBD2	TGTGCCAGCAGTGAATATAACGGGCGGGAGGGCCCCGACGAGCAGTACTTC	CASSEYNGREGPDEQYF